Shown below are 30 T cell receptor beta chains from a single sample sequenced in a study of PD-L1 blockade in urothelial cancer. The method was immunoSEQ multiplex PCR; TCRdb's version includes in-frame clones alone and lacks a portion of them. The table lists about 32,000 clones, just over 35% of them singletons. The specimen was tumor tissue, collected before atezolizumab (anti-PD-L1) treatment. The source of these receptors is a man in his fifties or sixties with urothelial cancer.

This clone is labeled medium-sized. V usage is TRBV6-8 and J usage is TRBJ1-6, with 8 bases matching TRBD1. The CDR3 is 15 residues long. V was pared by 0 bases and J by 7 bases, with 2 bases of the junction left unmatched. The V gene's germline CDR1 is MNHGY and CDR2 SAAAGT. CDR3 residues: CASSYSRQGNSPLHF. In DNA, the CDR3 is TGTGCCAGCAGTTACTCGCGACAGGGGAATTCACCCCTCCACTTT.

There are a few counts of this clone. The rearrangement uses TRBV6-7 and TRBJ1-2; D is uncertain. TRBV6-7 qualifies as an ORF whose function is uncertain. V lost 2 bases and J 4 bases, leaving 11 bases between the germline ends. This CDR3 comprises 14 residues. The CDR3 nucleotides are TGTGCCAGCAGTTACGGAAATTATGGCTATGGCTACACCTTC. It translates to CASSYGNYGYGYTF.

This clone was picked up many times. The chain uses TRBV11-3 and TRBJ2-7; TRBD2 matches at 12 bases. V shed 2 bases, J shed 3 bases, and the junction held 8 bases outside the gene matches. Germline V gene data show CDR1 as SGHNT and CDR2 as YENEEA. This CDR3 contains 17 residues. The CDR3 coding sequence is TGTGCCAGCAGCTTACAAGGGGGACTAGCGGGTTTCTACGAGCAGTACTTC. It specifies CASSLQGGLAGFYEQYF.

In its sample, this clone was seen a few times. The chain uses TRBV9 and TRBJ2-7; D is unresolved. This CDR3 is 15 amino acids long. Trimming stripped 0 bases from V and 2 bases from J, with 12 bases between. In germline, CDR1 is SGDLS, CDR2 YYNGEE. The CDR3 DNA is TGTGCCAGCAGCGTAGACTGGACGGGTACCTACGAGCAGTACTTC. This encodes CASSVDWTGTYEQYF.

This chain links TRBV12-5 with TRBJ2-2; D is possibly TRBD1 or TRBD2 (6 bases each). The CDR3 covers 13 residues. The germline V gene has CDR1 LGHNT and CDR2 FRNRAP. The CDR3 protein is CASSYRGLGELFF. Here the CDR3 DNA reads TGTGCCAGTAGTTACCGGGGGCTCGGGGAGCTGTTTTTT.

This clone came up a few times. The CDR3 DNA reads as TGTGCCAGAAGATTCCCTACAGGGAGAACTGAAGCTTTCTTT. Amino acid sequence: CARRFPTGRTEAFF. This rearrangement joins TRBV7-6 to TRBJ1-1; maybe TRBD1 (6 bases). The CDR3 extends over 14 amino acids. CDR1 and CDR2 (germline): SGHVS, FNYEAQ. Trimming left V 9 bases short and J 5 bases short, with 19 bases between.

The rearrangement joins TRBV28 to TRBJ1-2, with 7 bases aligning to TRBD1. Unmatched junction bases numbered 7, after V lost 5 bases and J lost 4 bases. Looked up from germline, CDR1 is MDHEN and CDR2 is SYDVKM. The CDR3 covers 14 residues. CDR3 loop: CASSRGTDPYGYTF. In nucleotides, the CDR3 is TGTGCCAGCAGTCGCGGGACAGACCCCTATGGCTACACCTTC.

The chain recombines TRBV25-1 with TRBJ2-7, with 8 bases fitting TRBD1. The length of the CDR3 is 14 residues. The V gene's germline CDR1 is MGHDK and CDR2 SYGVNS. The V and J ends lost 3 bases and 2 bases, in that order; junction bases with no gene match: 3. The CDR3 nucleotides are TGTGCCAGCAGTGACGACAGGGGACCCTACGAGCAGTACTTC. Protein: CASSDDRGPYEQYF.

A few counts support this clone. At one of its ends the junction is not consistent with the germline gene, which may arise from a read error. This chain connects TRBV6-8 to TRBJ1-5; D unclear. Germline assignment: CDR1 MNHGY and CDR2 SAAAGT. The CDR3 is made up of 13 amino acids. Here the CDR3 reads CAISIGEIEPQHF. The CDR3 DNA is TGTGCCATCAGTATTGGGGAGATCGAGCCCCAGCATTTT.

J is TRBJ2-7 and V is TRBV11-3, with D possibly TRBD2 on 6 matching bases. In germline, CDR1 is SGHNT, CDR2 YENEEA. The germline V and J ends were trimmed by 4 bases and 6 bases, with 16 bases remaining between them. The CDR3 is 14 amino acids. The CDR3: CASSSAETRGEQYF. CDR3 DNA: TGTGCCAGCAGCTCGGCGGAGACTAGAGGCGAGCAGTACTTC.

V gene TRBV18 combines with J gene TRBJ2-5; D uncertain. The CDR3 is made up of 14 amino acids. Germline V gene lookup returns CDR1 KGHSH and CDR2 LQKENI. Deletions cut 3 bases from V and 5 bases from J, with 13 bases between. As DNA, the CDR3 is TGTGCCAGCTCACCGTCCCGAGCCCCCGAGACCCAGTACTTC. Its protein product is CASSPSRAPETQYF. Full variable domain (remainder filled in from reference TRBV18 and TRBJ2-5): NAGVMQNPRHLVRRRGQEARLRCSPMKGHSHVYWYRQLPEEGLKFMVYLQKENIIDESGMPKERFSAEFPKEGPSILRIQQVVRGDSAAYFCASSPSRAPETQYFGPGTRLLVL.

This rearrangement joins TRBV14 to TRBJ2-1, with D uncertain. V was cut by 4 bases and J by 7 bases, with 17 bases left in between. CDR3 length: 15 amino acids. Germline loops: CDR1 SGHDN, CDR2 FVKESK. The CDR3 DNA reads TGTGCCAGCAGCCTTAGCTCTGCCGGGCGAAATGAGCAGTTCTTC. It yields the protein CASSLSSAGRNEQFF.

The genes are TRBV25-1 and TRBJ1-1; tentative D call: TRBD1 (5 bases). Germline CDR1 reads MGHDK; CDR2 reads SYGVNS. V lost 5 bases to trimming and J lost 1 base, with 11 bases between them. The CDR3 extends over 14 amino acids. In DNA form, the CDR3 reads TGTGCCAGCAGTCCAGGGTATCCGAACACTGAAGCTTTCTTT. Protein product: CASSPGYPNTEAFF.

The genes are TRBV6-8 and TRBJ2-1; tentative D call: TRBD2 (5 bases). This CDR3 has 16 residues. Germline V gene lookup returns CDR1 MNHGY and CDR2 SAAAGT. V was shortened by 6 bases and J by 0 bases, with 15 bases between the two germline ends. The chain's CDR3 is CASSARRQSSYNEQFF. The CDR3 nucleotides read TGTGCCAGCAGCGCACGGAGGCAGAGCTCCTACAATGAGCAGTTCTTC.

This clone was recorded once. This chain joins TRBV5-1 and TRBJ2-3; D unresolved. The CDR3 is 15 amino acids. The germline V gene has CDR1 SGHRS and CDR2 YFSETQ. V lost 2 bases to trimming and J lost 2 bases, with 12 bases between them. The CDR3 bases are TGCGCCAGCAGCTTTACAGCACCCAACACAGATACGCAGTATTTT. Its translation is CASSFTAPNTDTQYF.

This clone was seen a few times. The chain couples TRBV5-1 to TRBJ2-7; perhaps TRBD2 as D (5 bases). V lost 6 bases and J lost 0, with 13 bases in between. Germline V gene sequence: CDR1 SGHRS, CDR2 YFSETQ. The CDR3 contains 14 residues. The CDR3 spells CASTEGGISYEQYF. Here the CDR3 DNA reads TGCGCCAGCACCGAGGGTGGGATCTCCTACGAGCAGTACTTC.

The gene calls are TRBV14 and TRBJ2-1, with D possibly TRBD1 on 6 matching bases. The CDR3 runs 16 residues. Germline V gene data show CDR1 as SGHDN and CDR2 as FVKESK. V shed 4 bases and J shed 6 bases, with 19 bases lying between them. CDR3 in amino acids: CASSPITGQLPNEQFF. CDR3 coding DNA: TGTGCCAGCAGCCCGATAACTGGACAGCTCCCCAATGAGCAGTTCTTC.

A single count supports this clone. J is TRBJ2-3 and V is TRBV19, with 8 bases aligning to TRBD2. V gave up 4 bases and J gave up 1 base; unmatched junction bases: 7. The CDR3 is made up of 16 amino acids. Germline CDR1 is LNHDA and CDR2 is SQIVND (reference sequence). CDR3 nucleotides: TGTGCCAGTAGTAGGGGGACTAGAGGGGGCACAGATACGCAGTATTTT. It is translated as CASSRGTRGGTDTQYF. Complete variable domain (other parts from reference TRBV19 and TRBJ2-3): DGGITQSPKYLFRKEGQNVTLSCEQNLNHDAMYWYRQDPGQGLRLIYYSQIVNDFQKGDIAEGYSVSREKKESFPLTVTSAQKNPTAFYLCASSRGTRGGTDTQYFGPGTRLTVL.

In this sample, this clone turned up a few times. The gene calls are TRBV11-3 and TRBJ1-4; 10 bases are shared with TRBD1. In germline, CDR1 is SGHNT, CDR2 YENEEA. V shed 5 bases, J shed 8 bases, and the junction held 5 bases outside the gene matches. The CDR3 loop spans 14 amino acids. This chain's CDR3 is CASSQDRGDEKLFF. The CDR3 region has the DNA TGTGCCAGCAGCCAGGACAGGGGGGACGAAAAACTGTTTTTT.

The rearrangement uses TRBV19 and TRBJ2-2, with TRBD1 as a possible D gene (5 bases). This CDR3 has 16 amino acids. The V gene's germline CDR1 is LNHDA and CDR2 SQIVND (reference sequence). Trimming stripped 4 bases from V and 0 bases from J, with 12 bases between. CDR3 sequence (DNA): TGTGCCAGTAGTAGAGGACGACAGACGAACACCGGGGAGCTGTTTTTT. Its translation is CASSRGRQTNTGELFF.

V is TRBV28 and J is TRBJ2-7; 15 nucleotides align to TRBD2. This CDR3 has 16 amino acids. The J segment lost 3 bases and the V segment lost 3 bases, leaving 3 bases of the junction unmatched. Germline CDR1 MDHEN, CDR2 SYDVKM. CDR3 region: CASSLGLAGGLYEQYF. The DNA of the CDR3 is TGTGCCAGCAGTTTGGGACTAGCGGGAGGTCTCTACGAGCAGTACTTC.

This clone was observed a few times. The chain recombines TRBV9 with TRBJ1-1; tentative D call: TRBD1 (6 bases). Between the trimmed V and J ends, which lost 5 bases and 2 bases, there was a span of 10 bases. The CDR3 totals 13 residues. Looked up from germline, CDR1 is SGDLS and CDR2 is YYNGEE. CDR3 amino acids: CASSDRRNTEAFF. CDR3 in DNA: TGTGCCAGCAGTGACAGGAGAAACACTGAAGCTTTCTTT.

The table lists this clone with a few counts. CDR3 sequence: CASSTRQGMAGELFF. As DNA, the CDR3 is TGTGCCAGCAGCACTCGACAGGGTATGGCCGGGGAGCTGTTTTTT. V is TRBV9 and J is TRBJ2-2; 7 nucleotides match TRBD1. Germline V gene sequence: CDR1 SGDLS, CDR2 YYNGEE. The trim removed 4 bases at V and 6 bases at J, leaving 9 bases unmatched. This CDR3 region has 15 residues.

This clone has at least ten counts. The chain couples TRBV6-8 to TRBJ2-5, with 8 bases matching TRBD2. V lost 0 bases and J lost 5; bases outside the gene matches: 5. In germline, CDR1 is MNHGY, CDR2 SAAAGT. The CDR3 sequence is 15 residues long. The DNA of the CDR3 is TGTGCCAGCAGTTACTCGCCTAGCGGGTGGGAGACCCAGTACTTC. It is translated as CASSYSPSGWETQYF.

This clone was detected only a few times. The rearrangement joins TRBV9 to TRBJ2-1, with 13 bases fitting TRBD2. The V gene's germline CDR1 is SGDLS and CDR2 YYNGEE. V gave up 4 bases and J gave up 7 bases; unmatched junction bases: 11. CDR3 length: 17 amino acids. CDR3 protein: CASSPTRTSGSGNEQFF. The CDR3 bases are TGTGCCAGCAGCCCAACCCGGACTAGCGGGAGCGGAAATGAGCAGTTCTTC. Together with reference TRBV9 and TRBJ2-1, the CDR3 gives the full variable domain: DSGVTQTPKHLITATGQRVTLRCSPRSGDLSVYWYQQSLDQGLQFLIQYYNGEERAKGNILERFSAQQFPDLHSELNLSSLELGDSALYFCASSPTRTSGSGNEQFFGPGTRLTVL.

The chain has TRBV10-3 and TRBJ2-4; D not certain. This CDR3 is built from 14 residues. Germline lookup yields CDR1 ENHRY and CDR2 SYGVKD. Between the trimmed V and J ends, which lost 0 bases and 1 base, there was a span of 4 bases. The CDR3 protein is CAISESRAKNIQYF. CDR3 DNA sequence: TGTGCCATCAGTGAGTCCAGGGCCAAAAACATTCAGTACTTC.

This clone was seen a handful of times. The V call is TRBV6-7, the J call TRBJ2-7; 8 nucleotides line up with TRBD1. TRBV6-7 is reported as an ORF; its role is uncertain. With 5 bases clipped from V and 3 bases from J, the junction kept 12 bases outside the gene matches. This CDR3 contains 16 residues. CDR3 coding DNA: TGTGCCAGCAGTGACGCGATTGGACAGGGCCACTACGAGCAGTACTTC. Its translation is CASSDAIGQGHYEQYF.

Here the CDR3 reads CASSVEDTGELFF. CDR3 bases: TGTGCCAGCAGCGTAGAAGACACCGGGGAGCTGTTTTTT. J is TRBJ2-2 and V is TRBV9; no firm D call. This CDR3 comprises 13 residues. With 0 bases removed from V and 3 bases from J, the gap between germline ends came to 3 bases. The V gene's germline CDR1 is SGDLS and CDR2 YYNGEE.

This clone was seen more than once but under ten times. This chain uses TRBV19 with TRBJ1-1; TRBD1 might be the D (5 bases). V was cut by 1 base and J by 4 bases, with 19 bases left in between. Germline V gene lookup returns CDR1 LNHDA and CDR2 SQIVND (reference sequence). This CDR3 contains 17 residues. CDR3: CASSIGGKGRVGTEAFF. The CDR3 DNA follows: TGTGCCAGTAGTATAGGGGGTAAGGGGCGAGTTGGCACTGAAGCTTTCTTT.

This chain links TRBV25-1 with TRBJ2-3, with D possibly being TRBD2 (7 bases). Germline values: CDR1 MGHDK, CDR2 SYGVNS. Trimming removed 7 bases from V and 4 bases from J, with 15 bases in between. The CDR3 runs to 14 residues. The CDR3: CASIGGGRSDTQYF. In DNA, the CDR3 is TGTGCCAGCATAGGGGGGGGGCGCTCAGATACGCAGTATTTT. Complete variable domain (other parts from reference TRBV25-1 and TRBJ2-3): EADIYQTPRYLVIGTGKKITLECSQTMGHDKMYWYQQDPGMELHLIHYSYGVNSTEKGDLSSESTVSRIRTEHFPLTLESARPSHTSQYLCASIGGGRSDTQYFGPGTRLTVL.